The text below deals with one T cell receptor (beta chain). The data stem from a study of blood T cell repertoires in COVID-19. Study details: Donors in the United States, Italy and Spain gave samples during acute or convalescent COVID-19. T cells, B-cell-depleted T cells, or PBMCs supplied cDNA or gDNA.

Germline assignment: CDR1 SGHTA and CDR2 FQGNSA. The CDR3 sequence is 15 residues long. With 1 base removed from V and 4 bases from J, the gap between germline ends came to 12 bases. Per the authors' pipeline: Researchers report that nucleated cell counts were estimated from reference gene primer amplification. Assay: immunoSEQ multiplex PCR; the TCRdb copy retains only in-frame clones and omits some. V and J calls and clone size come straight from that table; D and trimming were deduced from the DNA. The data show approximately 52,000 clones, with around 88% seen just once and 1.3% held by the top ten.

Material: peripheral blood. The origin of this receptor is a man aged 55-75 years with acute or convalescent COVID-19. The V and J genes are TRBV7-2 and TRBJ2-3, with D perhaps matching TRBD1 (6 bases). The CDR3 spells CASSLVLAGADTQYF. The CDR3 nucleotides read TGTGCCAGCAGCTTAGTGCTGGCAGGGGCAGATACGCAGTATTTT.